The 32 T cell receptor beta chains given below trace back to one sample, sequenced in a study of T cells in Graves' hyperthyroidism and ophthalmopathy. There were TCR beta CDR3 regions amplified from RNA transcripts. The HTBI set primed first-round TCR CDR3 RT-PCR. TCRdb analysed the multiplex PCR reads with MiXCR anew, one entry per CDR3 protein. The repertoire holds 350,000 to 500,000 distinct CDR3 sequences, with roughly an eighth as singletons. The source material was blood. The receptor source for this set is a woman in her late teens or twenties with Graves' hyperthyroidism.

This clonotype has ten or more counts. The chain couples TRBV6-1 to TRBJ2-1; 8 bases are shared with TRBD2. Germline loops: CDR1 MNHNS, CDR2 SASEGT. Trimming removed 5 bases from V and 4 bases from J; junction bases left unmatched: 16. The CDR3 has 18 amino acids. The CDR3 region is CASSSPGTGTRPYNEQFF. For the CDR3, the DNA is TGTGCCAGCAGTTCCCCTGGGACCGGGACTAGGCCTTACAATGAGCAGTTCTTC.

J is TRBJ2-3 and V is TRBV20-1; D is possibly TRBD2 (5 bases). The germline CDR1 and CDR2 sequences are DFQATT and SNEGSKA (reference sequence). This CDR3 is 14 amino acids long. V lost 5 bases and J 5 bases, leaving 17 bases between the germline ends. Written as DNA, the CDR3 is TGCAGTGCTCCACTAGGTCTGCAGAAAGATACGCAGTATTTT. Translation gives CSAPLGLQKDTQYF.

The chain uses TRBV5-8 and TRBJ2-7; D is perhaps TRBD2 (6 bases). V lost 2 bases and J 0 bases, leaving 12 bases between the germline ends. Germline lookup yields CDR1 SGHTS and CDR2 YDEGEE. The CDR3 is 15 amino acids. Here the CDR3 reads CASSFLALTSYEQYF. The CDR3 bases are TGTGCCAGCAGCTTTCTAGCGCTTACCTCCTACGAGCAGTACTTC.

This clonotype was counted a few times. The chain links TRBV10-2 to TRBJ2-7; TRBD1 matches at 8 bases. The J segment lost 7 bases and the V segment lost 6 bases, leaving 8 bases of the junction unmatched. There are 13 residues in the CDR3. Germline-derived CDR1 and CDR2 are WSHSY and SAAADI. In DNA, the CDR3 is TGCGCCAGCAGATCTTCAGGGGGCTCGGAGCAGTACTTC. This sequence encodes CASRSSGGSEQYF.

This clonotype came up many times. The rearrangement uses TRBV6-2 or TRBV6-3 and TRBJ2-7, with 11 bases aligning to TRBD2. This CDR3 spans 17 amino acids. Per the germline V gene, CDR1 is MNHEY and CDR2 is SVGEGT. With 2 bases clipped from V and 2 bases from J, the junction kept 8 bases outside the gene matches. CDR3 nucleotides: TGTGCCAGCAGTTACCCCCCTAGTAGCGGGAGGGCCTACGAGCAGTACTTC. It translates to CASSYPPSSGRAYEQYF.

This clonotype was seen many times. The J gene is TRBJ2-6, the V gene TRBV6-1; D is undetermined. Trimming pared 2 bases from V and 1 base from J, leaving 3 bases between. The CDR3 has 14 residues. The germline V gene encodes CDR1 MNHNS and CDR2 SASEGT. In DNA form, the CDR3 reads TGTGCCAGCAGTGAACAATCTGGGGCCAACGTCCTGACTTTC. The encoded protein is CASSEQSGANVLTF.

The table lists this clonotype with a few counts. The CDR3 here is CAWSGDGEIYGAFF. As DNA, the CDR3 is TGTGCCTGGAGTGGGGACGGAGAAATCTACGGAGCTTTCTTT. The chain recombines TRBV30 with TRBJ1-1, with D perhaps TRBD1 (5 bases). Trimming took off 1 base at V and 10 bases at J, with 19 bases between the two ends. Looked up from germline, CDR1 is GTSNPN and CDR2 is SVGIG (reference sequence). The CDR3 consists of 14 residues.

This clonotype has only one observation. The chain recombines TRBV11-2 with TRBJ1-1; D is possibly TRBD1 (5 bases). Trimming removed 2 bases from V and 4 bases from J, with 11 bases in between. The CDR3 is 14 amino acids. Per the germline V gene, CDR1 is SGHAT and CDR2 is FQNNGV. The CDR3 reads CASSLQVGGTEAFF. The CDR3 DNA is TGTGCCAGCAGCTTACAGGTCGGGGGCACTGAAGCTTTCTTT.

Ten or more counts support this clonotype. V and J are TRBV5-1 and TRBJ1-5; the D is unclear. The CDR3 covers 14 residues. Germline CDR1 is SGHRS and CDR2 is YFSETQ. V shed 4 bases and J shed 7 bases, with 15 bases lying between them. DNA of the CDR3: TGCGCCAGCAGCCCGGCTGGGGTCGGGCAGCCCCAGCATTTT. Its protein is CASSPAGVGQPQHF.

This clonotype was counted ten times or more. The chain is built from TRBV2 and TRBJ1-5; D gene ambiguous. Trimming left V 2 bases short and J 6 bases short, with 2 bases between. CDR3 length: 11 residues. CDR1 is SNHLY and CDR2 is FYNNEI in the germline V gene. In DNA form, the CDR3 reads TGTGCCAGCAGTGAATTTCAGCCCCAGCATTTT. This encodes CASSEFQPQHF.

The rearrangement links TRBV10-3 to TRBJ2-1; 9 bases fit TRBD2. After removal of 4 bases from V and 3 bases from J, the junction contained 4 bases not matched to a gene. Germline V gives CDR1 ENHRY, CDR2 SYGVKD. The CDR3 has 15 amino acids. CDR3 residues: CAISGVAGVYNEQFF. For the CDR3, the DNA is TGTGCCATCAGTGGCGTAGCGGGAGTCTACAATGAGCAGTTCTTC.

This clonotype was seen at least ten times. The chain recombines TRBV5-1 with TRBJ1-4, with D possibly TRBD1 on 6 matching bases. CDR1 and CDR2 from the germline V gene are SGHRS and YFSETQ. Trimming pared 4 bases from V and 4 bases from J, leaving 17 bases between. The CDR3 runs 16 residues. CDR3 coding DNA: TGCGCCAGCAGCCGTGAACGACAGGAAAGTAATGAAAAACTGTTTTTT. Amino acid sequence: CASSRERQESNEKLFF. The full variable domain, in which reference TRBV5-1 and TRBJ1-4 provide the parts outside the CDR3, is KAGVTQTPRYLIKTRGQQVTLSCSPISGHRSVSWYQQTPGQGLQFLFEYFSETQRNKGNFPGRFSGRQFSNSRSEMNVSTLELGDSALYLCASSRERQESNEKLFFGSGTQLSVL.

This clonotype was found many times. The chain uses TRBV4-2 and TRBJ1-6; 7 bases fit TRBD1. Germline lookup yields CDR1 LGHNA and CDR2 YNFKEQ. This CDR3 has 16 amino acids. V lost 0 bases and J lost 9; bases outside the gene matches: 8. Here the CDR3 reads CASSQEPGGKGSPLHF. As DNA, the CDR3 is TGTGCCAGCAGCCAAGAACCAGGGGGGAAGGGTTCACCCCTCCACTTT.

This clonotype was seen repeatedly, ten times or more. The chain joins TRBV7-8 to TRBJ1-1; tentatively, D is TRBD1 (5 bases). CDR1 is SGHVS and CDR2 is FQNEAQ in the germline V gene. The germline V and J ends were trimmed by 10 bases and 2 bases, with 14 bases remaining between them. The length of the CDR3 is 13 residues. The CDR3 sequence is CATARGANTEAFF. The CDR3 nucleotides read TGTGCCACCGCGAGAGGGGCAAACACTGAAGCTTTCTTT.

This clonotype was seen only a few times. V usage is TRBV4-1 and J usage is TRBJ2-3, with 7 bases aligning to TRBD2. The germline V gene has CDR1 MGHRA and CDR2 YSYEKL. Trimming at V came to 0 bases and at J to 2 bases, leaving 8 bases not matched to a gene. The CDR3 extends over 17 amino acids. CDR3 residues: CASSQDLASGYTDTQYF. As DNA, the CDR3 is TGCGCCAGCAGCCAAGATCTGGCTAGCGGCTACACAGATACGCAGTATTTT.

V is TRBV19 and J is TRBJ1-2; D call uncertain. This CDR3 spans 15 amino acids. Germline lookup yields CDR1 LNHDA and CDR2 SQIVND (reference sequence). V was cut by 3 bases and J by 2 bases, with 13 bases left in between. The CDR3, as DNA: TGTGCCAGTAGTATCCTCCCGGCGCTAAACTATGGCTACACCTTC. Residues: CASSILPALNYGYTF. The full variable domain, completed using reference TRBV19 and TRBJ1-2, is DGGITQSPKYLFRKEGQNVTLSCEQNLNHDAMYWYRQDPGQGLRLIYYSQIVNDFQKGDIAEGYSVSREKKESFPLTVTSAQKNPTAFYLCASSILPALNYGYTFGSGTRLTVV.

The sample holds many counts of this clonotype. This chain joins TRBV12-3 or TRBV12-4 and TRBJ1-3; D remains ambiguous. With 5 bases removed from V and 3 bases from J, the gap between germline ends came to 8 bases. This CDR3 has 13 amino acids. The CDR3 coding sequence is TGTGCCAGCAGTCAGACACTTGGAAACACCATATATTTT. It encodes CASSQTLGNTIYF.

This clonotype was detected ten times or more. V is TRBV28 and J is TRBJ1-5; no definite D call. This CDR3 region has 16 residues. The V end was cut by 6 bases, the J end by 4 bases, with 19 bases between. Germline CDR1 is MDHEN and CDR2 is SYDVKM. CDR3 in DNA: TGTGCCAGCAGGACCATTGTTTCGTCAGATAATCAGCCCCAGCATTTT. This gives the protein CASRTIVSSDNQPQHF.

This clonotype was counted a few times. At one end, the junction sequence differs from germline, possibly due to a read error. The chain is built from TRBV4-1 and TRBJ1-1; the D gene is possibly TRBD1 (5 bases). The CDR3 extends over 15 amino acids. Germline V lookup: CDR1 MGHRA, CDR2 YSYEKL. CDR3 loop: CASSQESTRGTEALF. The CDR3 bases are TGCGCCAGCAGCCAAGAATCGACAAGGGGCACTGAAGCTCTCTTT.

This clonotype was picked up many times. CDR3 in DNA: TGTGCCAGCAGCTTAGGGGAAGTCGAGACCCAGTACTTC. Residues: CASSLGEVETQYF. The gene calls are TRBV11-2 and TRBJ2-5; D not resolved. The V and J ends lost 1 base and 5 bases respectively, with 8 bases between them. The CDR3 length is 13 residues. The V gene's germline CDR1 is SGHAT and CDR2 FQNNGV.

This clonotype was counted many times. V is TRBV6-2 or TRBV6-3 and J is TRBJ1-2; possible D gene TRBD1, 5 bases. CDR1 and CDR2 from the germline V gene are MNHEY and SVGEGT. Trimming removed 6 bases at V and 1 base at J, with 18 bases between. The CDR3 has 16 residues. The CDR3 region has the DNA TGTGCCAGCAGCGACCCGACAGAACTACTTAACTATGGCTACACCTTC. This encodes CASSDPTELLNYGYTF.

This clonotype occurred a few times. The chain carries TRBV20-1 and TRBJ2-3; 11 bases are a match to TRBD2. Germline CDR1 reads DFQATT; CDR2 reads SNEGSKA (reference sequence). V shed 5 bases and J 7 bases; nucleotides not matched to a gene: 8. The CDR3 is made up of 14 amino acids. CDR3 coding DNA: TGCAGTGCTGGGCTTAGCGGGAGGGGAAATACGCAGTATTTT. Amino acids: CSAGLSGRGNTQYF.

This clonotype was recorded many times. The rearrangement uses TRBV5-1 and TRBJ2-3; tentatively, D is TRBD1 (6 bases). This CDR3 has 15 residues. Germline CDR1 and CDR2: SGHRS and YFSETQ. V was pared by 0 bases and J by 4 bases, with 12 bases between. CDR3 DNA: TGCGCCAGCAGCTTGGCCACAGGGCGGGCAGATACGCAGTATTTT. Amino acid sequence: CASSLATGRADTQYF.

In its sample, this clonotype was seen many times. V and J are TRBV4-1 and TRBJ2-7; TRBD1 might be the D (6 bases). The CDR3 totals 16 residues. Germline V gives CDR1 MGHRA, CDR2 YSYEKL. V was shortened by 0 bases and J by 2 bases, with 14 bases between the two germline ends. The CDR3 region has the DNA TGCGCCAGCAGCCAAGAGTGGGGTCAGGGGACCTACGAGCAGTACTTC. Translating gives CASSQEWGQGTYEQYF.

The V and J genes are TRBV27 and TRBJ2-2; 11 bases agree with TRBD2. CDR3 length: 14 amino acids. The J segment lost 5 bases and the V segment lost 8 bases, leaving 4 bases of the junction unmatched. The germline gives CDR1 MNHEY, CDR2 SMNVEV (reference sequence). The CDR3 is CASGSGRGTGELFF. Written as DNA, the CDR3 is TGTGCCAGCGGTAGCGGGAGGGGAACCGGGGAGCTGTTTTTT.

This clonotype was seen ten or more times. V and J are TRBV5-6 and TRBJ1-1, with D perhaps TRBD1 (6 bases). The germline V and J ends were trimmed by 3 bases and 4 bases, with 19 bases remaining between them. Germline V gene data show CDR1 as SGHDT and CDR2 as YYEEEE. This CDR3 region has 16 residues. The CDR3 region is CASSSGDRWVSTEAFF. The CDR3 nucleotides are TGTGCCAGCAGCTCGGGAGACAGGTGGGTCAGCACTGAAGCTTTCTTT.

Ten or more counts support this clonotype. This chain uses TRBV28 with TRBJ1-2; D might be TRBD1 (6 bases). Germline CDR1 MDHEN, CDR2 SYDVKM. Trimming took 3 bases from V and 7 from J, leaving 15 bases between them. The CDR3 has 14 amino acids. The CDR3 DNA is TGTGCCAGCAGTTTTAACAGGGAGGGAATTGGCTACACCTTC. Encoded protein: CASSFNREGIGYTF.

The rearrangement links TRBV4-1 to TRBJ1-4, with TRBD1 matching 7 bases. The J segment lost 8 bases and the V segment lost 1 base, leaving 7 bases of the junction unmatched. Germline CDR1 reads MGHRA; CDR2 reads YSYEKL. This CDR3 has 15 residues. CDR3 coding DNA: TGCGCCAGCAGCCAAGGACAGGGATCTTTCGAAAAACTGTTTTTT. Its translation: CASSQGQGSFEKLFF.

The V call is TRBV6-1, the J call TRBJ2-1; either TRBD1 or TRBD2 may fit D (6 bases each). The V end lost 0 bases, the J end lost 0 bases, and 12 bases lay between the germline ends. Germline CDR1 and CDR2: MNHNS and SASEGT. This CDR3 spans 17 amino acids. CDR3: CASSEARGRSSYNEQFF. The CDR3, as DNA: TGTGCCAGCAGTGAAGCTCGGGGGCGGAGCTCCTACAATGAGCAGTTCTTC.

The rearrangement links TRBV5-4 to TRBJ1-5, with D hard to call. V lost 0 bases to trimming and J lost 3 bases, with 7 bases between them. This CDR3 comprises 14 residues. CDR1 is SGHNT, CDR2 YYREEE, per germline (reference sequence). CDR3 protein: CASSLGQNNQPQHF. The CDR3, as DNA: TGTGCCAGCAGCTTGGGGCAGAACAATCAGCCCCAGCATTTT.

Many counts were recorded for this clonotype. The J gene is TRBJ2-5, the V gene TRBV7-8; D uncertain. The V end lost 7 bases, the J end lost 0 bases, and 3 bases lay between the germline ends. Germline V gene sequence: CDR1 SGHVS, CDR2 FQNEAQ. CDR3 length equals 11 residues. The DNA of the CDR3 is TGTGCCAGCATCTACCAAGAGACCCAGTACTTC. Amino acids: CASIYQETQYF. Complete variable domain (other parts from reference TRBV7-8 and TRBJ2-5): GAGVSQSPRYKVAKRGQDVALRCDPISGHVSLFWYQQALGQGPEFLTYFQNEAQLDKSGLPSDRFFAERPEGSVSTLKIQRTQQEDSAVYLCASIYQETQYFGPGTRLLVL.

This clonotype was seen a handful of times. A much more abundant neighbour one base away suggests this may be a read error. This chain links TRBV20-1 with TRBJ2-7; TRBD1 matches 10 bases. The CDR3 has 13 residues. The trim removed 3 bases at V and 3 bases at J, leaving 2 bases unmatched. CDR1 and CDR2 from the germline V gene are DFQATT and SNEGSKA (reference sequence). The CDR3 spells CSASGTGVYEQYF. In DNA, the CDR3 is TGCAGTGCTAGCGGGACAGGGGTCTACGAGCAGTACTTC.